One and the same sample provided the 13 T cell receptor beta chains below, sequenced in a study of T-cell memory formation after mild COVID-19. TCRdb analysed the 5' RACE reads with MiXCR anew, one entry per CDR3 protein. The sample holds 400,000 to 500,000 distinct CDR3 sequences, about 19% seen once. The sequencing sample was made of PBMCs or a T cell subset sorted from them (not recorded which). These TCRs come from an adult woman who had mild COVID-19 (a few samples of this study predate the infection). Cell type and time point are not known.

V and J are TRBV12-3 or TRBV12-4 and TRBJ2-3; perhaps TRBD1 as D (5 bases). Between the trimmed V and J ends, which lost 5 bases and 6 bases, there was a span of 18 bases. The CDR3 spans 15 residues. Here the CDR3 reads CASSPPPDSWDTQYF. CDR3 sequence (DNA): TGTGCCAGCAGTCCTCCCCCCGACAGTTGGGATACGCAGTATTTT.

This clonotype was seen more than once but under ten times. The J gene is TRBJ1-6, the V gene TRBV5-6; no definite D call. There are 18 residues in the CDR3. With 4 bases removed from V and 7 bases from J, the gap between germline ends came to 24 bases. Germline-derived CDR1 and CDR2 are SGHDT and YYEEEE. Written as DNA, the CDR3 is TGTGCCAGCAGCCACGTGGCCAGGCTCGACCCGGGGAATTCACCCCTCCACTTT. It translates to CASSHVARLDPGNSPLHF. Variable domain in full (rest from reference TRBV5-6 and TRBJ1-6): DAGVTQSPTHLIKTRGQQVTLRCSPKSGHDTVSWYQQALGQGPQFIFQYYEEEERQRGNFPDRFSGHQFPNYSSELNVNALLLGDSALYLCASSHVARLDPGNSPLHFGNGTRLTVT.

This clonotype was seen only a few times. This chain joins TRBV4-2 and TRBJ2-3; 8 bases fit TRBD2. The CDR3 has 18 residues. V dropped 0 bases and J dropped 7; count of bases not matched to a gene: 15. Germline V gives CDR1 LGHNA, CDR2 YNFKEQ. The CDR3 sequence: CASSQDQYWRGAGYTQYF. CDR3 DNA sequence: TGTGCCAGCAGCCAAGATCAGTATTGGCGGGGGGCGGGTTATACGCAGTATTTT.

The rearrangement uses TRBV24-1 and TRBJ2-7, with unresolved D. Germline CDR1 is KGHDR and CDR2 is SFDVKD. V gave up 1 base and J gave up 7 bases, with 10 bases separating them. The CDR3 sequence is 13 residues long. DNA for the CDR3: TGTGCCACCAGTGATTTCAACGGCCAAGAGCAGTACTTC. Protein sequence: CATSDFNGQEQYF.

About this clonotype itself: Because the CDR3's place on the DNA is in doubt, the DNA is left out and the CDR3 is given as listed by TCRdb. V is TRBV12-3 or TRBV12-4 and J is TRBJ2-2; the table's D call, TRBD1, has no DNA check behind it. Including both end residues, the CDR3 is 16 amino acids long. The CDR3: CASILGGTGGTGELFF.

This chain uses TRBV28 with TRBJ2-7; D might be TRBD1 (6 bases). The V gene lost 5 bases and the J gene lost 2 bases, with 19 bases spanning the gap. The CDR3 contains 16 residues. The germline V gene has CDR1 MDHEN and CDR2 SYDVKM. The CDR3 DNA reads TGTGCCAGCAGTGCCCCGGGACATCTATCAACCTACGAGCAGTACTTC. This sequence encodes CASSAPGHLSTYEQYF.

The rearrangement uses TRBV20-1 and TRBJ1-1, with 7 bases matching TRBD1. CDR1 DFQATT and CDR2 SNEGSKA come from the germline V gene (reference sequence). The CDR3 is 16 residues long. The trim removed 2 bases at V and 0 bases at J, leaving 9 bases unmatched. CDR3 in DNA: TGCAGTGCTAGACCCCCCCGACAGGGATTGAACACTGAAGCTTTCTTT. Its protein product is CSARPPRQGLNTEAFF.

In DNA form, the CDR3 reads TGCGCCAGCAGGGTGGGAACAGATACGCAGTATTTT. It is translated as CASRVGTDTQYF. The V call is TRBV5-1, the J call TRBJ2-3; D gene ambiguous. Germline lookup yields CDR1 SGHRS and CDR2 YFSETQ. The V gene lost 5 bases and the J gene lost 3 bases, with 7 bases spanning the gap. This CDR3 is built from 12 residues.

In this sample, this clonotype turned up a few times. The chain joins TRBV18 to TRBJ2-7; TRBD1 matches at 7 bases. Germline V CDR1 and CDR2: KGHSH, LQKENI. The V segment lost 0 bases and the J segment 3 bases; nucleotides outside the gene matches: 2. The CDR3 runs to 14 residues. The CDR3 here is CASSPPTGYYEQYF. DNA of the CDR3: TGTGCCAGCTCACCACCGACAGGGTACTACGAGCAGTACTTC.

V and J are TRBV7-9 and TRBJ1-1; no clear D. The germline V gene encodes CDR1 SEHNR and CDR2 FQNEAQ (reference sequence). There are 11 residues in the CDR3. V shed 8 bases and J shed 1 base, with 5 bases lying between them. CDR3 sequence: CASARNTEAFF. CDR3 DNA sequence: TGTGCCAGCGCCAGGAACACTGAAGCTTTCTTT.

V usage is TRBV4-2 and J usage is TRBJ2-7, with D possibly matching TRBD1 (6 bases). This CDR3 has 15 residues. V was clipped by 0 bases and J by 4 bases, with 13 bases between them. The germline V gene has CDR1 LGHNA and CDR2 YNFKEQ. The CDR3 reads CASSQDQGHGYEQYF. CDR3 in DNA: TGTGCCAGCAGCCAAGACCAGGGGCACGGATACGAGCAGTACTTC.

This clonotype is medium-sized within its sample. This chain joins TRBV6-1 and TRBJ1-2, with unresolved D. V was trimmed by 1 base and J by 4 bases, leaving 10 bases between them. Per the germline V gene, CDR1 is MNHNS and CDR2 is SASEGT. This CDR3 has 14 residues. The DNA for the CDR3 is TGTGCCAGCAGTGAAGAGAGTTGGCTCTATGGCTACACCTTC. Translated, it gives CASSEESWLYGYTF.

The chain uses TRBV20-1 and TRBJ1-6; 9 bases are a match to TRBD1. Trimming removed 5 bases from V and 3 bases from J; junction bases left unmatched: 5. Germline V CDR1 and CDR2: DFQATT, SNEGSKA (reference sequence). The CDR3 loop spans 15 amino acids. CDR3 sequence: CSAPDRGDYNSPLHF. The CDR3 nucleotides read TGCAGTGCTCCAGACAGGGGGGACTATAATTCACCCCTCCACTTT.